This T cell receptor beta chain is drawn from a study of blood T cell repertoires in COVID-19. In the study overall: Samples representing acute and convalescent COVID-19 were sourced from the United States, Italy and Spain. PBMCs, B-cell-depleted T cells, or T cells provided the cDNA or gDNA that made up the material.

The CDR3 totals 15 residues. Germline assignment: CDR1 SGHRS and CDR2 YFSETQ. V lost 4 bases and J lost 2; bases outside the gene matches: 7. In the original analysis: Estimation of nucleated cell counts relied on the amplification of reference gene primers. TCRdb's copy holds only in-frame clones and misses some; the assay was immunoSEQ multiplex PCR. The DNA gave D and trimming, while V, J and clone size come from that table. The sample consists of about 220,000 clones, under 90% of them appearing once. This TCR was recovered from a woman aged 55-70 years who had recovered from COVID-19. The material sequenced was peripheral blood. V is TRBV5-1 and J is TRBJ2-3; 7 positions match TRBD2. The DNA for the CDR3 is TGCGCCAGCAGCCCCCTTGCGGGGGTCACAGATACGCAGTATTTT. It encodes CASSPLAGVTDTQYF.